A single sample gave rise to the 14 T cell receptor beta chains below, sequenced in a study of PD-L1 blockade in urothelial cancer. The assay was immunoSEQ multiplex PCR, and TCRdb's table has in-frame clones only and misses some. The data hold 40,000 or so clones, with roughly four fifths observed a single time. Sequenced here: PBMCs, sampled around atezolizumab (anti-PD-L1) treatment. The receptors stem from a man between 65 and 85 years old with urothelial cancer.

V is TRBV27 and J is TRBJ1-4; 9 nucleotides align to TRBD1. Per germline, CDR1 MNHEY and CDR2 SMNVEV (reference sequence). V was pared by 3 bases and J by 5 bases, with 1 base of the junction left unmatched. The CDR3 spans 14 residues. CDR3 sequence (DNA): TGTGCCAGCAGTTTGACAGGGGGAAATGAAAAACTGTTTTTT. Encoded protein: CASSLTGGNEKLFF.

This clone has a single count. The chain combines TRBV6-1 with TRBJ2-1; D is possibly TRBD1 (5 bases). Looked up from germline, CDR1 is MNHNS and CDR2 is SASEGT. Trimming took 7 bases from V and 6 from J, leaving 16 bases between them. The CDR3 length is 14 residues. CDR3: CASKKTVSSNEQFF. The CDR3 DNA is TGTGCCAGCAAGAAGACAGTTAGTAGCAATGAGCAGTTCTTC.

In this sample, this clone turned up a few times. This chain uses TRBV20-1 with TRBJ2-1; D not certain. Trimming left V 4 bases short and J 14 bases short, with 15 bases between. Germline CDR1 is DFQATT and CDR2 is SNEGSKA (reference sequence). The CDR3 length is 11 residues. The CDR3 here is CSAMGSLLKFF. The CDR3 DNA reads as TGCAGTGCTATGGGTAGCCTGCTAAAGTTCTTC.

The V and J genes are TRBV19 and TRBJ1-1; D is undetermined. There are 13 residues in the CDR3. Trimming cost V 3 bases and J 1 base, with 6 bases left between them. Germline V CDR1 and CDR2: LNHDA, SQIVND (reference sequence). The CDR3: CASSMRPNTEAFF. The CDR3 coding sequence is TGTGCCAGTAGTATGCGTCCGAACACTGAAGCTTTCTTT.

This chain uses TRBV9 with TRBJ2-7; 9 bases fit TRBD1. Germline V gene data show CDR1 as SGDLS and CDR2 as YYNGEE. The CDR3 has 15 amino acids. With 0 bases clipped from V and 7 bases from J, the junction kept 8 bases outside the gene matches. The CDR3 sequence: CASSVGGQGFEEQYF. In DNA form, the CDR3 reads TGTGCCAGCAGCGTAGGGGGACAGGGTTTTGAAGAGCAGTACTTC.

The genes are TRBV28 and TRBJ1-3; a possible D gene is TRBD1 (5 bases). Germline CDR1 MDHEN, CDR2 SYDVKM. The CDR3 extends over 15 amino acids. Trimming left V 2 bases short and J 0 bases short, with 8 bases between. The CDR3 coding sequence is TGTGCCAGCAGTTTAGTGGGGCGCTCTGGAAACACCATATATTTT. Translation gives CASSLVGRSGNTIYF.

This sequence joins TRBV28 and TRBJ2-1; D unclear. The CDR3 is made up of 13 amino acids. Per the germline V gene, CDR1 is MDHEN and CDR2 is SYDVKM. Trimming stripped 5 bases from V and 10 bases from J, with 15 bases between. DNA of the CDR3: TGTGCCAGCAGTCTAACTGAGAGTCGAGAGCAGTTCTTC. Translated: CASSLTESREQFF. Looking up the rest from reference TRBV28 and TRBJ2-1 gives the full variable domain: DVKVTQSSRYLVKRTGEKVFLECVQDMDHENMFWYRQDPGLGLRLIYFSYDVKMKEKGDIPEGYSVSREKKERFSLILESASTNQTSMYLCASSLTESREQFFGPGTRLTVL.

The V call is TRBV5-4, the J call TRBJ2-5; TRBD2 aligns across 10 bases. Per the germline V gene, CDR1 is SGHNT and CDR2 is YYREEE (reference sequence). V trimming: 1 base; J trimming: 3 bases; junction bases outside the gene matches: 3. CDR3 size: 15 residues. CDR3 DNA: TGTGCCAGCAGCTTGAGCGGGAGGGCCAAAGAGACCCAGTACTTC. Protein product: CASSLSGRAKETQYF. Full variable domain (remainder filled in from reference TRBV5-4 and TRBJ2-5): ETGVTQSPTHLIKTRGQQVTLRCSSQSGHNTVSWYQQALGQGPQFIFQYYREEENGRGNFPPRFSGLQFPNYSSELNVNALELDDSALYLCASSLSGRAKETQYFGPGTRLLVL.

The CDR3 DNA reads as TGTGCCAGCAGGGGACAGACTAACTATGGCTACACCTTC. As protein: CASRGQTNYGYTF. This sequence joins TRBV6-6 and TRBJ1-2, with 7 positions matching TRBD1. CDR1 MNHNY and CDR2 SVGAGI come from the germline V gene (reference sequence). The CDR3 is made up of 13 amino acids. V lost 6 bases to trimming and J lost 0 bases; unmatched junction nucleotides: 1.

This rearrangement joins TRBV6-5 to TRBJ1-2, with D tentatively TRBD1 (5 bases). CDR3 size: 13 residues. The germline CDR1 and CDR2 sequences are MNHEY and SVGAGI. V was cut by 2 bases and J by 5 bases, with 9 bases left in between. The CDR3 DNA is TGTGCCAGCAGTTACGCAGGGTGGTATGGCTACACCTTC. Translated, it gives CASSYAGWYGYTF.

The chain couples TRBV9 to TRBJ2-1; 12 bases are a match to TRBD2. J gave up 8 bases and V 3 bases, and 12 bases lay outside the gene matches. Per germline, CDR1 SGDLS and CDR2 YYNGEE. The CDR3 length is 17 residues. The CDR3 nucleotides read TGTGCCAGCAGCGACGCTAGCGGGAGGGCCGTTGGTGATGAGCAGTTCTTC. Protein product: CASSDASGRAVGDEQFF.

The V and J genes are TRBV5-1 and TRBJ2-1; a possible D gene is TRBD2 (5 bases). CDR1 is SGHRS, CDR2 YFSETQ, per germline. Trimming stripped 0 bases from V and 2 bases from J, with 15 bases between. This CDR3 contains 17 residues. CDR3 protein: CASSLALAGNPYNEQFF. CDR3 sequence (DNA): TGCGCCAGCAGCTTGGCCCTAGCCGGCAACCCCTACAATGAGCAGTTCTTC.

J is TRBJ2-1 and V is TRBV21-1; the D call of TRBD2 is as the table states it, not checked on the DNA. TRBV21-1 is listed as a pseudogene. The CDR3 has 17 residues. The CDR3 reads CASSKVQASGPRDEQFF. CDR3 bases: TGTGCCAGCAGCAAAGTCCAAGCTAGCGGACCGCGGGATGAGCAGTTCTTC.

For the CDR3, the DNA is TGTGCCACCAGCAGATCCCGGACAGCCCAAGAGACCCAGTACTTC. This gives the protein CATSRSRTAQETQYF. The rearrangement joins TRBV15 to TRBJ2-5, with D maybe TRBD1 (6 bases). The V and J ends lost 2 bases and 1 base respectively, with 11 bases between them. The CDR3 has 15 amino acids. Germline V gene lookup returns CDR1 LNHNV and CDR2 YYDKDF (reference sequence).